This is a list of T cell receptor beta chains from one sample in a study of blood T cell repertoires in COVID-19. Some clones are missing from TCRdb's copy, which holds only in-frame ones; the method was immunoSEQ multiplex PCR. The repertoire has about 300,000 clones, roughly 88% of them found once; the top ten carry 1.5% to 2%. The specimen sequenced was peripheral blood. These receptors were collected from a woman aged 25 to 45 with COVID-19, enrolled during active disease. CDR3s include the opening cysteine and the closing phenylalanine or tryptophan. The D gene is left open where the match is weak. Clone size appears in some rows only: once, few, many, or a class for an expanded clone.

CDR3aa: CASSETVQETQYF
CDR3nt: TGCGCCAGCAGCGAGACAGTCCAAGAGACCCAGTACTTC
d_gene: -
v_gene: TRBV5-1
j_gene: TRBJ2-5
abundance: once

CDR3aa: CASNTGLSGYGYTF
CDR3nt: TGTGCCAGTAACACGGGACTCTCAGGCTATGGCTACACCTTC
d_gene: -
v_gene: TRBV19
j_gene: TRBJ1-2
abundance: -

CDR3aa: CASSMGQGARGYTF
CDR3nt: TGTGCCAGCAGCATGGGACAGGGGGCTAGAGGCTACACCTTC
d_gene: TRBD1
v_gene: TRBV7-9
j_gene: TRBJ1-2
abundance: -

CDR3aa: CASSSGTSSYNEQFF
CDR3nt: TGTGCCAGCAGCTCCGGGACTAGCTCCTACAATGAGCAGTTCTTC
d_gene: TRBD2
v_gene: TRBV7-7
j_gene: TRBJ2-1
abundance: -

CDR3aa: CASSFRIDNEQFF
CDR3nt: TGTGCCAGCAGCTTTCGTATTGACAATGAGCAGTTCTTC
d_gene: -
v_gene: TRBV7-7
j_gene: TRBJ2-1
abundance: -

CDR3aa: CAWSVGWAGGSYGYTF
CDR3nt: TGTGCCTGGAGTGTCGGTTGGGCAGGGGGAAGCTATGGCTACACCTTC
d_gene: TRBD1
v_gene: TRBV30
j_gene: TRBJ1-2
abundance: -

CDR3aa: CASSQGESAGTGYTF
CDR3nt: TGTGCCAGCTCACAGGGGGAATCCGCAGGGACTGGCTACACCTTC
d_gene: -
v_gene: TRBV18
j_gene: TRBJ1-2
abundance: -

CDR3aa: CASSVEYGNTEAFF
CDR3nt: TGTGCCAGCAGTGTCGAGTACGGGAACACTGAAGCTTTCTTT
d_gene: -
v_gene: TRBV2
j_gene: TRBJ1-1
abundance: once

CDR3aa: CATSDLLAGDSYNEQFF
CDR3nt: TGTGCCACCAGTGATTTACTAGCGGGCGACTCCTACAATGAGCAGTTCTTC
d_gene: TRBD2
v_gene: TRBV24-1
j_gene: TRBJ2-1
abundance: -

CDR3aa: CSVSNRDLETQYF
CDR3nt: TGCAGCGTTTCAAACCGGGACTTAGAGACCCAGTACTTC
d_gene: -
v_gene: TRBV29-1
j_gene: TRBJ2-5
abundance: -

CDR3aa: CASSLSGGNTDTQYF
CDR3nt: TGTGCCAGCTCACTTAGCGGGGGGAACACAGATACGCAGTATTTT
d_gene: TRBD2
v_gene: TRBV18
j_gene: TRBJ2-3
abundance: -

CDR3aa: CASSLFLTGEAFF
CDR3nt: TGCGCCAGCAGCTTGTTTCTGACGGGAGAAGCTTTCTTT
d_gene: -
v_gene: TRBV5-1
j_gene: TRBJ1-1
abundance: few

CDR3aa: CASSPLQGSGNTIYF
CDR3nt: TGTGCCAGCTCACCACTACAGGGGAGTGGAAACACCATATATTTT
d_gene: TRBD1
v_gene: TRBV18
j_gene: TRBJ1-3
abundance: -

CDR3aa: CASSTWGGTEAFF
CDR3nt: TGTGCCAGCAGCACTTGGGGGGGAACTGAAGCTTTCTTT
d_gene: -
v_gene: TRBV9
j_gene: TRBJ1-1
abundance: once

CDR3aa: CASSDRLSNTEAFF
CDR3nt: TGTGCCAGCAGTGATAGACTCTCGAACACTGAAGCTTTCTTT
d_gene: -
v_gene: TRBV2
j_gene: TRBJ1-1
abundance: -

CDR3aa: CASSLARAVRGSYEQYF
CDR3nt: TGTGCCAGCAGCTTAGCGCGGGCAGTTCGAGGATCCTACGAGCAGTACTTC
d_gene: -
v_gene: TRBV7-9
j_gene: TRBJ2-7
abundance: -

CDR3aa: CASSAVAGNQPQHF
CDR3nt: TGTGCCAGCAGCGCCGTCGCGGGCAATCAGCCCCAGCATTTT
d_gene: -
v_gene: TRBV2
j_gene: TRBJ1-5
abundance: few

CDR3aa: CASSEGPSGVGTQYF
CDR3nt: TGCGCCAGCAGTGAAGGTCCTAGCGGGGTTGGGACCCAGTACTTC
d_gene: TRBD2
v_gene: TRBV10-1
j_gene: TRBJ2-5
abundance: -

CDR3aa: CASRFSGVAGELFF
CDR3nt: TGTGCCAGCAGATTCTCAGGGGTTGCCGGGGAGCTGTTTTTT
d_gene: -
v_gene: TRBV28
j_gene: TRBJ2-2
abundance: -

CDR3aa: CASRDRLISSYNEQFF
CDR3nt: TGTGCCAGCAGGGACAGGCTTATCAGCTCCTACAATGAGCAGTTCTTC
d_gene: TRBD1
v_gene: TRBV5-4
j_gene: TRBJ2-1
abundance: -

CDR3aa: CASSSGTGGLTEAFF
CDR3nt: TGTGCCAGCAGTTCCGGGACAGGGGGACTCACTGAAGCTTTCTTT
d_gene: TRBD1
v_gene: TRBV6-5
j_gene: TRBJ1-1
abundance: -

CDR3aa: CASSPARGNSPLHF
CDR3nt: TGTGCCAGCTCACCGGCAAGGGGGAATTCACCCCTCCACTTT
d_gene: -
v_gene: TRBV18
j_gene: TRBJ1-6
abundance: few

CDR3aa: CAWSGGRPIQPQHF
CDR3nt: TGTGCCTGGAGTGGTGGCAGGCCCATCCAGCCCCAGCATTTT
d_gene: -
v_gene: TRBV30
j_gene: TRBJ1-5
abundance: -

CDR3aa: CASMGSSGNTIYF
CDR3nt: TGTGCCAGCATGGGGAGCTCTGGAAACACCATATATTTT
d_gene: -
v_gene: TRBV3-1/TRBV3-2
j_gene: TRBJ1-3
abundance: few

CDR3aa: CASSPQGLLPGELFF
CDR3nt: TGCGCCAGCAGCCCCCAGGGACTCCTTCCCGGGGAGCTGTTTTTT
d_gene: -
v_gene: TRBV4-3
j_gene: TRBJ2-2
abundance: -

CDR3aa: CASSSSSGVSYNEQFF
CDR3nt: TGCGCCAGCAGCTCGTCTAGCGGGGTATCCTACAATGAGCAGTTCTTC
d_gene: TRBD2
v_gene: TRBV5-1
j_gene: TRBJ2-1
abundance: once

CDR3aa: CASSPPGVAGGTDTQYF
CDR3nt: TGTGCCAGCTCACCCCCGGGGGTAGCGGGGGGCACAGATACGCAGTATTTT
d_gene: TRBD2
v_gene: TRBV18
j_gene: TRBJ2-3
abundance: -

CDR3aa: CASSQDNSGDPRGNEQFF
CDR3nt: TGCGCCAGCAGCCAAGATAATAGCGGGGATCCACGGGGTAATGAGCAGTTCTTC
d_gene: TRBD2
v_gene: TRBV4-3
j_gene: TRBJ2-1
abundance: -

CDR3aa: CATSSNPGTGWNGYTF
CDR3nt: TGTGCCACCTCATCAAACCCCGGGACAGGGTGGAATGGCTACACCTTC
d_gene: TRBD1
v_gene: TRBV28
j_gene: TRBJ1-2
abundance: -

CDR3aa: CATSSDIQPQHF
CDR3nt: TGTGCCACCAGCAGCGACATTCAGCCCCAGCATTTT
d_gene: -
v_gene: TRBV15
j_gene: TRBJ1-5
abundance: -

CDR3aa: CASSLSYLSFEGTGELFF
CDR3nt: TGTGCCAGCAGTTTATCGTATTTAAGCTTTGAGGGAACCGGGGAGCTGTTTTTT
d_gene: -
v_gene: TRBV27
j_gene: TRBJ2-2
abundance: -

CDR3aa: CASMGPGGTTEAFF
CDR3nt: TGCGCCAGCATGGGCCCCGGGGGGACCACTGAAGCTTTCTTT
d_gene: -
v_gene: TRBV5-1
j_gene: TRBJ1-1
abundance: -

CDR3aa: CASSFTGQGLYGANQPQHF
CDR3nt: TGTGCCAGCAGTTTTACGGGACAGGGGTTGTATGGGGCCAATCAGCCCCAGCATTTT
d_gene: TRBD1
v_gene: TRBV28
j_gene: TRBJ1-5
abundance: -

CDR3aa: CASSSTGSDQPQHF
CDR3nt: TGTGCCAGCAGCTCAACAGGGTCAGATCAGCCCCAGCATTTT
d_gene: -
v_gene: TRBV5-6
j_gene: TRBJ1-5
abundance: once

CDR3aa: CASSSGTGPYEQYF
CDR3nt: TGTGCCAGCAGTTCCGGGACAGGTCCCTACGAGCAGTACTTC
d_gene: TRBD1
v_gene: TRBV7-8
j_gene: TRBJ2-7
abundance: -

CDR3aa: CASSYSIQLITEAFF
CDR3nt: TGTGCCAGCAGTTACTCGATACAGTTGATCACTGAAGCTTTCTTT
d_gene: -
v_gene: TRBV6-5
j_gene: TRBJ1-1
abundance: -

CDR3aa: CASSAGTPNQPQHF
CDR3nt: TGCGCCAGCAGCGCCGGGACACCGAATCAGCCCCAGCATTTT
d_gene: -
v_gene: TRBV5-1
j_gene: TRBJ1-5
abundance: -

CDR3aa: CARSGRGVDGELFF
CDR3nt: TGCGCCCGCAGCGGCCGGGGGGTTGACGGGGAGCTGTTTTTT
d_gene: TRBD2
v_gene: TRBV5-1
j_gene: TRBJ2-2
abundance: -

CDR3aa: CASFPRTGGTEAFF
CDR3nt: TGCGCCAGCTTCCCGCGGACAGGAGGAACTGAAGCTTTCTTT
d_gene: TRBD1
v_gene: TRBV5-1
j_gene: TRBJ1-1
abundance: -

CDR3aa: CASSHGLAGGRVSYEQYF
CDR3nt: TGTGCCAGCAGCCATGGCCTAGCGGGGGGGCGGGTCTCCTACGAGCAGTACTTC
d_gene: TRBD2
v_gene: TRBV3-1/TRBV3-2
j_gene: TRBJ2-7
abundance: -

CDR3aa: CASQSEGNEQFF
CDR3nt: TGTGCCTCCCAATCGGAGGGCAATGAGCAGTTCTTC
d_gene: -
v_gene: TRBV4-2
j_gene: TRBJ2-1
abundance: -

CDR3aa: CASSPTGNVDIQYF
CDR3nt: TGTGCCAGCAGTCCAACAGGGAATGTAGACATTCAGTACTTC
d_gene: -
v_gene: TRBV28
j_gene: TRBJ2-4
abundance: -

CDR3aa: CASRRTGGGGELFF
CDR3nt: TGTGCCAGCAGGAGGACAGGGGGCGGCGGGGAGCTGTTTTTT
d_gene: TRBD1
v_gene: TRBV6-5
j_gene: TRBJ2-2
abundance: once

CDR3aa: CASSWTAGQGNYNEQFF
CDR3nt: TGTGCCAGCAGCTGGACCGCGGGACAGGGGAACTACAATGAGCAGTTCTTC
d_gene: TRBD1
v_gene: TRBV5-4
j_gene: TRBJ2-1
abundance: once

CDR3aa: CASSYLPGTVRDF
CDR3nt: TGTGCCAGCAGTTACTTGCCCGGGACAGTGAGAGATTTT
d_gene: TRBD1
v_gene: TRBV6-5
j_gene: TRBJ2-3
abundance: -

CDR3aa: CSASRGTEAFF
CDR3nt: TGCAGTGCTAGTAGGGGTACTGAAGCTTTCTTT
d_gene: -
v_gene: TRBV20-1
j_gene: TRBJ1-1
abundance: -

CDR3aa: CSATQGDGYTF
CDR3nt: TGCAGTGCGACACAGGGAGATGGCTACACCTTC
d_gene: -
v_gene: TRBV20-1
j_gene: TRBJ1-2
abundance: -

CDR3aa: CASSINYGYTF
CDR3nt: TGTGCCAGCAGCATTAACTATGGCTACACCTTC
d_gene: -
v_gene: TRBV28
j_gene: TRBJ1-2
abundance: -

CDR3aa: CASMGGGGTYEQYF
CDR3nt: TGTGCCAGCATGGGCGGGGGGGGCACGTACGAGCAGTACTTC
d_gene: TRBD2
v_gene: TRBV2
j_gene: TRBJ2-7
abundance: -

CDR3aa: CASSQGLAGDYEQYF
CDR3nt: TGTGCCAGCAGCCAAGGCCTAGCGGGGGATTACGAGCAGTACTTC
d_gene: TRBD2
v_gene: TRBV4-2
j_gene: TRBJ2-7
abundance: -

CDR3aa: CASGRGWGEQFF
CDR3nt: TGTGCCAGCGGTCGAGGGTGGGGTGAGCAGTTCTTC
d_gene: -
v_gene: TRBV2
j_gene: TRBJ2-1
abundance: -

CDR3aa: CASSLSGTDTYEQYF
CDR3nt: TGTGCCAGCAGCCTCTCCGGGACAGATACCTACGAGCAGTACTTC
d_gene: TRBD1
v_gene: TRBV11-2
j_gene: TRBJ2-7
abundance: once

CDR3aa: CASSYRLGGGGYTF
CDR3nt: TGTGCCAGCAGTTACCGGTTAGGGGGGGGTGGCTACACCTTC
d_gene: -
v_gene: TRBV6-5
j_gene: TRBJ1-2
abundance: -

CDR3aa: CASSYGQGSTAFF
CDR3nt: TGTGCCAGCAGTTACGGTCAGGGATCGACGGCTTTCTTT
d_gene: -
v_gene: TRBV6-5
j_gene: TRBJ1-1
abundance: -

CDR3aa: CASSSSSGVIYNEQFF
CDR3nt: TGTGCCAGCAGTTCATCTAGCGGGGTGATTTACAATGAGCAGTTCTTC
d_gene: TRBD2
v_gene: TRBV6-2/TRBV6-3
j_gene: TRBJ2-1
abundance: -

CDR3aa: CASSLVSGTGLYGYTF
CDR3nt: TGCGCCAGCAGCTTAGTTTCCGGGACAGGTCTCTATGGCTACACCTTC
d_gene: TRBD1
v_gene: TRBV5-1
j_gene: TRBJ1-2
abundance: -

CDR3aa: CASSESMTGQGYTF
CDR3nt: TGCGCCAGCAGTGAGTCCATGACAGGGCAAGGCTACACCTTC
d_gene: TRBD1
v_gene: TRBV10-1
j_gene: TRBJ1-2
abundance: once

CDR3aa: CASSIRTGGVQETQYF
CDR3nt: TGTGCCAGTAGTATTCGGACGGGGGGGGTACAAGAGACCCAGTACTTC
d_gene: TRBD2
v_gene: TRBV19
j_gene: TRBJ2-5
abundance: -